Listed below are T cell receptor beta chains from one sample, sequenced in a study of T cells after posttransplantation cyclophosphamide. TCRdb keeps only in-frame clones here, not all; method: immunoSEQ multiplex PCR. The data contain about 17,000 clones, approximately 80% of them seen just once; the ten biggest clones take up 2.8%. The sequences come from PBMCs, collected approximately 64 weeks after allogeneic stem cell transplant with calcineurin inhibitor and methotrexate. The source of these receptors is a male patient aged 25-45 years who received an allogeneic stem cell transplant from an unrelated donor, was CMV-positive, and had acute and chronic GVHD. Some T cells may originate from the graft donor. CDR3s include the opening cysteine and the closing phenylalanine or tryptophan. The D gene is left open where the match is weak. The listing skips clone size in some rows; elsewhere it reads once, few, many or a size class.

J,D,V,size,CDR3,DNA
TRBJ2-1,NA,TRBV6-4,NA,CASSDSLLSSYNEQFF,TGTGCCAGCAGTGACTCGCTCCTCAGCTCCTACAATGAGCAGTTCTTC
TRBJ2-1,TRBD2,TRBV7-2,NA,CASSPLAGFYNEQFF,TGTGCCAGCAGCCCCCTAGCGGGATTCTACAATGAGCAGTTCTTC
TRBJ2-2,TRBD1,TRBV7-7,few,CASSPFRVGTGGTGELFF,TGTGCCAGCAGCCCTTTTAGGGTCGGGACAGGGGGTACCGGGGAGCTGTTTTTT
TRBJ2-7,NA,TRBV28,NA,CASSLIGVSYEQYF,TGTGCCAGCAGTTTAATCGGGGTCTCCTACGAGCAGTACTTC
TRBJ1-1,TRBD1,TRBV5-5,NA,CASSYTGQGNTEAFF,TGTGCCAGCAGCTATACGGGACAGGGGAACACTGAAGCTTTCTTT
TRBJ2-1,TRBD2,TRBV27,NA,CASSLALAGGPSTFF,TGTGCCAGCAGTTTGGCTCTAGCGGGAGGGCCTAGCACGTTCTTC
TRBJ2-1,TRBD2,TRBV18,NA,CASSPLGLGLADNEQFF,TGTGCCAGCTCACCACTCGGTTTGGGACTAGCGGACAATGAGCAGTTCTTC
TRBJ1-3,NA,TRBV28,few,CASSSPGHGNTIYF,TGTGCCAGCAGTTCACCGGGACACGGAAACACCATATATTTT
TRBJ2-7,TRBD2,TRBV27,NA,CASSLGGVSYEQYF,TGTGCCAGCAGTTTGGGGGGGGTGTCCTACGAGCAGTACTTC
TRBJ1-2,TRBD1,TRBV6-5,NA,CASGDRANYGYTF,TGTGCCAGTGGGGACAGGGCCAACTATGGCTACACCTTC
TRBJ2-7,NA,TRBV9,NA,CASSVGPGGGVYEQYF,TGTGCCAGCAGCGTAGGTCCCGGAGGGGGCGTCTACGAGCAGTACTTC
TRBJ2-7,TRBD2,TRBV6-5,NA,CASSLTSGSPYEQYF,TGTGCCAGCAGTTTGACTAGCGGGAGTCCCTACGAGCAGTACTTC
TRBJ1-4,NA,TRBV7-9,NA,CASSRGLLQEKLFF,TGTGCCAGCAGCCGAGGACTGCTTCAGGAAAAACTGTTTTTT
TRBJ2-1,NA,TRBV11-2,NA,CASSLDYYNEQFF,TGTGCCAGCAGCTTGGACTACTACAATGAGCAGTTCTTC
TRBJ1-1,TRBD1,TRBV9,NA,CASSGQGIRTEAFF,TGTGCCAGCAGCGGACAGGGGATTAGAACTGAAGCTTTCTTT
TRBJ1-5,NA,TRBV28,NA,CASSLSPQGNQPQHF,TGTGCCAGCAGTTTATCCCCTCAGGGCAATCAGCCCCAGCATTTT
TRBJ2-6,NA,TRBV11-3,once,CASSPHQGSGANVLTF,TGTGCCAGCAGCCCCCACCAGGGATCTGGGGCCAACGTCCTGACTTTC
TRBJ1-6,NA,TRBV19,NA,CASSIDTGVYNSPLHF,TGTGCCAGTAGTATAGACACAGGCGTATATAATTCACCCCTCCACTTT
TRBJ1-4,TRBD1,TRBV30,NA,CAWSVGQGNIGEKLFF,TGTGCCTGGAGTGTTGGACAGGGTAATATCGGTGAAAAACTGTTTTTT
TRBJ1-2,TRBD1,TRBV7-9,NA,CASSLRQGGDGYTF,TGTGCCAGCAGCTTAAGGCAGGGGGGCGATGGCTACACCTTC
TRBJ2-7,NA,TRBV7-8,once,CASRPTLLSDRPNEQYF,TGTGCCAGCAGGCCGACTCTCCTCAGCGACAGGCCTAACGAGCAGTACTTC
TRBJ2-7,NA,TRBV27,once,CASSLTVFYEQYF,TGTGCCAGCAGTTTAACGGTCTTCTACGAGCAGTACTTC
TRBJ1-3,TRBD1,TRBV14,NA,CASRQTGSGNTIYF,TGTGCCAGCAGGCAGACAGGGTCTGGAAACACCATATATTTT
TRBJ1-1,NA,TRBV29-1,NA,CSVEQQVLAPEAFF,TGCAGCGTAGAACAACAGGTTCTCGCCCCTGAAGCTTTCTTT
TRBJ1-2,TRBD1,TRBV9,NA,CASSIRTGGANYGYTF,TGTGCCAGCAGCATACGGACAGGGGGCGCGAACTATGGCTACACCTTC
TRBJ2-7,NA,TRBV18,NA,CASSPLTGLYEQYF,TGTGCCAGCTCACCACTGACAGGTCTTTACGAGCAGTACTTC
TRBJ2-3,NA,TRBV11-3,NA,CASTTSTGGADTQYF,TGTGCCAGCACCACTTCGACGGGGGGCGCAGATACGCAGTATTTT
TRBJ2-5,NA,TRBV6-5,NA,CASSYSGASLETQYF,TGTGCCAGCAGTTACTCGGGGGCCAGCCTGGAGACCCAGTACTTC
TRBJ1-2,TRBD1,TRBV6-5,NA,CASGDRGNYGYTF,TGTGCCAGCGGGGACAGGGGTAACTATGGCTACACCTTC
TRBJ1-1,NA,TRBV12-5,NA,CASGLVLQGLNTEAFF,TGTGCTAGTGGTTTGGTCCTACAGGGTCTGAACACTGAAGCTTTCTTT
TRBJ2-1,NA,TRBV5-1,NA,CASSASDIEQFF,TGCGCCAGCAGCGCTTCAGACATTGAGCAGTTCTTC
TRBJ2-3,TRBD2,TRBV9,NA,CASSVGGGGATDTQYF,TGTGCCAGCAGCGTAGGAGGCGGGGGGGCAACAGATACGCAGTATTTT
TRBJ1-3,NA,TRBV6-1,NA,CASTDYTIYF,TGTGCCAGCACGGACTACACCATATATTTT
TRBJ1-3,NA,TRBV19,few,CASSPQRDSGNTIYF,TGTGCCAGTAGTCCCCAGCGCGACTCTGGAAACACCATATATTTT
TRBJ2-7,TRBD1,TRBV30,NA,CAWRPRGTGIYEQYF,TGTGCCTGGAGGCCTCGCGGGACAGGGATTTACGAGCAGTACTTC
TRBJ1-6,TRBD1,TRBV28,NA,CASSRTGGWNSPLHF,TGTGCCAGCAGTCGTACAGGGGGCTGGAATTCACCCCTCCACTTT
TRBJ2-5,TRBD2,TRBV5-1,once,CASSPGYGLAEQETQYF,TGCGCCAGCAGCCCTGGTTACGGACTAGCTGAACAAGAGACCCAGTACTTC
TRBJ1-5,NA,TRBV4-2,NA,CASSQEAGVRNQPQHF,TGTGCCAGCAGCCAAGAGGCAGGGGTAAGAAATCAGCCCCAGCATTTT
TRBJ1-5,NA,TRBV6-5,NA,CASSQGSKKPQHF,TGTGCCAGCAGTCAGGGCTCGAAAAAGCCCCAGCATTTT
TRBJ1-2,NA,TRBV7-3,NA,CASSLGPGANYGYTF,TGTGCCAGCAGCTTAGGGCCGGGGGCTAACTATGGCTACACCTTC
TRBJ1-2,TRBD1,TRBV13,NA,CASSLGAGGGGYTF,TGTGCCAGCAGCCTCGGGGCAGGGGGCGGTGGCTACACCTTC
TRBJ2-1,TRBD2,TRBV7-8,NA,CASSPQTSGGSYEQFF,TGTGCCAGCAGCCCGCAGACTAGCGGGGGTTCATATGAGCAGTTCTTC
TRBJ1-5,NA,TRBV28,NA,CASSLGQGAQPQHF,TGTGCCAGCAGTTTAGGGCAGGGTGCTCAGCCCCAGCATTTT
TRBJ2-5,TRBD2,TRBV4-2,NA,CASSQGVWLAGGGETQYF,TGTGCCAGCAGCCAAGGGGTTTGGCTAGCGGGAGGGGGAGAGACCCAGTACTTC
TRBJ2-2,NA,TRBV15,NA,CATSRDPGSNTGELFF,TGTGCCACCAGCAGAGATCCAGGCTCAAACACCGGGGAGCTGTTTTTT
TRBJ1-2,NA,TRBV4-1,NA,CASSQGGGMYGGYTF,TGCGCCAGCAGCCAAGGGGGAGGGATGTATGGTGGCTACACCTTC
TRBJ2-4,NA,TRBV19,NA,CASSGAQEAKNIQYF,TGTGCCAGTAGTGGCGCCCAGGAAGCCAAAAACATTCAGTACTTC
TRBJ1-2,NA,TRBV12-5,NA,CASGPSAGATF,TGTGCTAGTGGTCCCTCAGCAGGGGCGACCTTC
TRBJ2-7,TRBD1,TRBV4-2,NA,CASSQQTRDRSEQYF,TGTGCCAGCAGCCAACAAACCCGGGACAGGTCCGAGCAGTACTTC
TRBJ2-1,NA,TRBV10-3,NA,CATAQGGSYNEQFF,TGTGCCACCGCACAGGGTGGCTCCTACAATGAGCAGTTCTTC
TRBJ1-5,TRBD1,TRBV18,NA,CASSEQGAQNLHQPQHF,TGTGCCAGCTCAGAGCAGGGGGCGCAGAATCTACATCAGCCCCAGCATTTT
TRBJ2-5,NA,TRBV5-1,once,CASSWGDGQGAAQYF,TGCGCCAGCAGCTGGGGTGACGGGCAAGGAGCGGCCCAGTACTTC
TRBJ2-1,TRBD2,TRBV4-1,NA,CASSPNPGLAGYNEQFF,TGCGCCAGCAGCCCCAACCCGGGACTAGCTGGATACAATGAGCAGTTCTTC
TRBJ2-7,NA,TRBV7-7,NA,CASSQGGFYEQYF,TGTGCTAGCAGCCAGGGGGGTTTCTACGAGCAGTACTTC
TRBJ2-1,TRBD1,TRBV29-1,NA,CSARSGTGKSYEQFF,TGCAGCGCCAGGTCTGGGACAGGGAAATCGTATGAGCAGTTCTTC
TRBJ2-1,NA,TRBV25-1,NA,CASGPGLLSEQFF,TGTGCCAGCGGACCTGGACTACTCAGTGAGCAGTTCTTC
TRBJ1-4,NA,TRBV5-1,NA,CASSFGGGAATNEKLFF,TGCGCCAGCAGCTTTGGAGGCGGGGCAGCAACTAATGAAAAACTGTTTTTT
TRBJ2-1,TRBD2,TRBV28,few,CASSSRLAGGSYNEQFF,TGTGCCAGCAGTTCGAGACTAGCGGGGGGATCCTACAATGAGCAGTTCTTC
TRBJ2-1,TRBD1,TRBV7-2,NA,CASSSMPGQPYNEQFF,TGTGCCAGCAGCTCGATGCCGGGACAGCCATACAATGAGCAGTTCTTC
TRBJ2-5,TRBD2,TRBV19,NA,CASNGAGAQYF,TGTGCCAGTAACGGGGCGGGGGCCCAGTACTTC